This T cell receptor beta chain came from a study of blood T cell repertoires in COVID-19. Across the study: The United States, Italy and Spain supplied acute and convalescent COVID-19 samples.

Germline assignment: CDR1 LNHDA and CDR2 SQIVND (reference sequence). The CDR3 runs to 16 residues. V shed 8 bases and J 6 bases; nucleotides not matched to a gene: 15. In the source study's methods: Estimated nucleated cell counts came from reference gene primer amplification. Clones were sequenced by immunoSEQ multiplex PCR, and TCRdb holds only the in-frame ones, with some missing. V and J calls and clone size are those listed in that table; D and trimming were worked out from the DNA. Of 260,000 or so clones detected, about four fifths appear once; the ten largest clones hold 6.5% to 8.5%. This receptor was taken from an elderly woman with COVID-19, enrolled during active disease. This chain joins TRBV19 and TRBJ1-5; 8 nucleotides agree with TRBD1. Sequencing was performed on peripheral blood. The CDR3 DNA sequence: TGTGCCAGTTCCCGCCTAAGACAGGGGCTAGTTCAGCCCCAGCATTTT. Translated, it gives CASSRLRQGLVQPQHF.